The rows below give T cell receptor beta chains drawn from one sample of a study of regulatory T cells in long-lasting Graves disease. MiXCR, run by TCRdb on the multiplex PCR reads, gives a single entry per CDR3 protein. The repertoire holds roughly 500,000 distinct CDR3 sequences, with about 20% as singletons. Sample: peripheral blood mononuclear cells (PBMCs), taken when the disease was refractory, from a patient treated with antithyroid drugs. The receptors were gathered from a female donor with Graves disease. CDR3s include the opening cysteine and the closing phenylalanine or tryptophan. The D gene is left open where the match is weak. Size values are once, few and many counts, or a class for expanded clones, and some rows have none.

d_gene,j_gene,v_gene,abundance,CDR3aa,CDR3nt
-,TRBJ1-2,TRBV10-3,few,CAISKDTTVNYGYTF,TGTGCCATCAGCAAGGATACGACAGTTAACTATGGCTACACCTTC
TRBD2,TRBJ2-2,TRBV4-3,-,CASRTSGGATGELFF,TGCGCCAGCCGTACTAGCGGGGGGGCCACCGGGGAGCTGTTTTTT
-,TRBJ2-7,TRBV7-2,few,CASTPTPGPYEQYF,TGTGCCAGCACACCAACCCCCGGGCCCTACGAGCAGTACTTC
-,TRBJ1-1,TRBV14,-,CASSQSPLRGEAFF,TGTGCCAGCAGCCAAAGTCCCCTCAGGGGAGAAGCTTTCTTT
-,TRBJ2-4,TRBV11-3,few,CASSLAGTRQNIQYF,TGTGCCAGCAGCTTAGCGGGGACCCGTCAAAACATTCAGTACTTC
TRBD1,TRBJ2-7,TRBV27,few,CVSSLQGARAYEQYF,TGTGTCAGCAGTTTACAGGGGGCGAGGGCCTACGAGCAGTACTTC
-,TRBJ1-5,TRBV12-3/TRBV12-4,many,CASSLVGGGNQPQHF,TGTGCCAGCAGCTTAGTGGGGGGAGGCAATCAGCCCCAGCATTTT
-,TRBJ1-1,TRBV6-2/TRBV6-3,many,CASSWGLYTEAFF,TGTGCCAGCAGTTGGGGTTTGTACACTGAAGCTTTCTTT
TRBD1,TRBJ2-5,TRBV12-3/TRBV12-4,many,CASSLTGTVRETQYF,TGTGCCAGCAGTCTAACCGGGACAGTTCGAGAGACCCAGTACTTC
-,TRBJ1-1,TRBV28,many,CASGQNTGYTEAFF,TGTGCCAGCGGCCAAAACACGGGATACACTGAAGCTTTCTTT
-,TRBJ1-2,TRBV2,few,CASSPGRASHGYTF,TGTGCCAGCAGCCCGGGGCGGGCCTCTCATGGCTACACCTTC
TRBD1,TRBJ1-2,TRBV7-2,many,CASSTPGTGASGYTF,TGTGCCAGCAGCACCCCCGGGACAGGGGCGTCTGGCTACACCTTC
-,TRBJ2-7,TRBV7-2,many,CASSWAAGEQYF,TGTGCCAGCAGCTGGGCGGCGGGCGAGCAGTACTTC
-,TRBJ2-1,TRBV29-1,-,CSVPSASLIEEQFF,TGCAGCGTTCCTAGCGCGTCGTTGATCGAGGAGCAGTTCTTC
-,TRBJ2-6,TRBV15,-,CATSPRSSGANVLTF,TGTGCCACCAGCCCACGATCCTCTGGGGCCAACGTCCTGACTTTC
-,TRBJ1-1,TRBV24-1,many,CATSDADREAFF,TGTGCCACCAGTGACGCTGACAGGGAAGCTTTCTTT
-,TRBJ1-2,TRBV12-3/TRBV12-4,many,CASSSGGYYGYTF,TGTGCCAGCAGTTCGGGAGGGTACTATGGCTACACCTTC
-,TRBJ2-5,TRBV15,many,CATSRGGGTGRIGETQYF,TGTGCCACCAGCAGAGGAGGAGGGACGGGACGGATCGGAGAGACCCAGTACTTC
-,TRBJ2-1,TRBV6-9,few,CASSYSQSNEQFF,TGTGCCAGCAGTTACAGCCAAAGCAATGAGCAGTTCTTC
TRBD1,TRBJ2-7,TRBV6-1,-,CASSSGTGVAYEQYF,TGTGCCAGCAGCTCCGGGACAGGGGTCGCCTACGAGCAGTACTTC
-,TRBJ1-2,TRBV29-1,-,CSVEDPGGYTF,TGCAGCGTTGAGGACCCGGGGGGCTACACCTTC
-,TRBJ1-1,TRBV6-1,few,CATSQAFEAFF,TGTGCCACCTCTCAGGCATTTGAAGCTTTCTTT
-,TRBJ2-5,TRBV7-2,few,CASRASQGETQYF,TGTGCCAGCAGGGCCAGCCAAGGGGAGACCCAGTACTTC
TRBD2,TRBJ2-1,TRBV2,-,CASMGVPERGGSGSYNEQFF,TGTGCCAGCATGGGTGTTCCGGAGCGGGGGGGCTCCGGCTCCTACAATGAGCAGTTCTTC
-,TRBJ2-6,TRBV5-1,-,CASSLVVSGANVLTF,TGCGCCAGCAGCTTGGTAGTCTCTGGGGCCAACGTCCTGACTTTC
-,TRBJ1-2,TRBV19,-,CASDFRGGDNYGYTF,TGTGCCAGTGATTTTCGAGGAGGGGATAACTATGGCTACACCTTC
TRBD1,TRBJ1-1,TRBV5-5,-,CASSSAGTGGGRNTEAFF,TGTGCCAGCAGCTCGGCCGGGACAGGGGGCGGGAGGAACACTGAAGCTTTCTTT
TRBD2,TRBJ2-7,TRBV7-3,many,CASSPFPGLAYEQYF,TGTGCCAGCAGCCCCTTCCCGGGACTAGCCTACGAGCAGTACTTC
TRBD1,TRBJ1-4,TRBV7-2,many,CASSWKRGLTEKLFF,TGTGCCAGCAGCTGGAAAAGGGGGCTTACCGAAAAACTGTTTTTT
-,TRBJ1-6,TRBV20-1,-,CSATRQWAGSNSPLHF,TGCAGTGCTACTCGACAATGGGCAGGTTCTAATTCACCCCTCCACTTT
TRBD1,TRBJ2-7,TRBV7-9,-,CASSPGQGKRSYEQYF,TGTGCCAGCAGCCCCGGACAGGGGAAGAGGTCCTACGAGCAGTACTTC
-,TRBJ1-6,TRBV7-9,-,CASSLSDNSPLHF,TGTGCCAGCAGCTTATCTGATAATTCACCCCTCCACTTT
TRBD1,TRBJ2-5,TRBV19,-,CASSMGQRRETQYF,TGTGCCAGTAGTATGGGACAGCGGCGAGAGACCCAGTACTTC
TRBD1,TRBJ2-7,TRBV6-1,-,CASSVGTGGEEAYEQYF,TGTGCCAGCAGTGTCGGGACAGGGGGCGAGGAGGCCTACGAGCAGTACTTC
TRBD1,TRBJ2-6,TRBV28,many,CASSFAGQGAFGANVLTF,TGTGCCAGCAGTTTCGCCGGACAGGGGGCTTTTGGGGCCAACGTCCTGACTTTC
-,TRBJ2-2,TRBV6-5,-,CASSYQSGELFF,TGTGCCAGCAGTTACCAGTCTGGGGAGCTGTTTTTT
-,TRBJ1-5,TRBV28,many,CASSLDTSLNQPQHF,TGTGCCAGCAGTTTGGACACAAGTCTCAATCAGCCCCAGCATTTT
-,TRBJ1-1,TRBV28,many,CASAIQGNTEAFF,TGTGCCAGCGCAATACAGGGGAACACTGAAGCTTTCTTT
TRBD2,TRBJ2-1,TRBV29-1,-,CSGSSGAYNEQFF,TGCAGCGGTTCTAGCGGGGCCTACAATGAGCAGTTCTTC
TRBD2,TRBJ2-5,TRBV20-1,-,CSARKGTSGRETQYF,TGCAGTGCCCGCAAAGGGACTAGCGGGAGAGAGACCCAGTACTTC
-,TRBJ1-2,TRBV6-1,many,CASDDSGREHYGYTF,TGTGCCAGTGACGATTCGGGCAGGGAACACTATGGCTACACCTTC
TRBD1,TRBJ1-4,TRBV3-1,few,CASSHRTGANEKLFF,TGTGCCAGCAGCCATAGGACAGGGGCAAATGAAAAACTGTTTTTT